Shown below are 10 T cell receptor beta chains from a single sample sequenced in a study of neurological immune-mediated disorders. From the 5' RACE reads, TCRdb called clonotypes with MiXCR, one entry per CDR3 protein. The sample shows around 41,000 distinct CDR3 sequences, about 14% of them seen only once. The sequencing input was CD4+ T cells from blood. Receptors originate from a woman aged 55-70 years with HTLV-1-associated myelopathy (HAM/TSP).

The sample holds a few counts of this clonotype. The J gene is TRBJ2-7, the V gene TRBV2; tentative D call: TRBD2 (5 bases). Germline assignment: CDR1 SNHLY and CDR2 FYNNEI. This CDR3 region has 11 residues. V shed 6 bases and J shed 13 bases, with 16 bases lying between them. The CDR3: CASRVSSAGYF. The DNA of the CDR3 is TGTGCCAGCAGGGTTTCTAGTGCGGGTTACTTC.

The chain uses TRBV2 and TRBJ2-7, with D perhaps TRBD2 (5 bases). Germline V lookup: CDR1 SNHLY, CDR2 FYNNEI. CDR3 size: 12 residues. V was shortened by 3 bases and J by 4 bases, with 7 bases between the two germline ends. As DNA, the CDR3 is TGTGCCAGCAGTGAGTCGGGGTACGAGCAGTACTTC. Translating it yields CASSESGYEQYF.

This clonotype was seen many times. DNA of the CDR3: TGCGCCAGCAGCTTGGCCGGAAGGAGTAGCTACACCTTC. This sequence encodes CASSLAGRSSYTF. This chain connects TRBV5-1 to TRBJ1-2; D is undetermined. Looked up from germline, CDR1 is SGHRS and CDR2 is YFSETQ. This CDR3 has 13 residues. Trimming left V 0 bases short and J 9 bases short, with 12 bases between.

This clonotype was seen a handful of times. CDR3 sequence: CASSQGLTNTEAFF. CDR3 in DNA: TGTGCCAGCAGCCAAGGGCTTACGAACACTGAAGCTTTCTTT. The chain couples TRBV3-1 to TRBJ1-1; D is unresolved. Looked up from germline, CDR1 is LGHDT and CDR2 is YNNKEL (reference sequence). Trimming pared 1 base from V and 1 base from J, leaving 7 bases between. CDR3 length equals 14 residues.

This clonotype appeared a few times. This chain joins TRBV12-3 or TRBV12-4 and TRBJ2-2, with TRBD2 matching 11 bases. The CDR3 has 18 residues. V dropped 2 bases and J dropped 2; count of bases not matched to a gene: 7. The CDR3 reads CASSLSLAGGYNTGELFF. DNA of the CDR3: TGTGCCAGCAGTTTAAGTCTAGCGGGGGGCTATAACACCGGGGAGCTGTTTTTT.

This clonotype was seen at least ten times. This sequence joins TRBV4-2 and TRBJ2-3, with 12 bases matching TRBD2. Trimming at V came to 0 bases and at J to 2 bases, leaving 6 bases not matched to a gene. Looked up from germline, CDR1 is LGHNA and CDR2 is YNFKEQ. CDR3 length equals 18 residues. This CDR3 reads CASSQEGLAGPSTDTQYF. In DNA, the CDR3 is TGTGCCAGCAGCCAAGAAGGACTAGCGGGACCGTCCACAGATACGCAGTATTTT.

This clonotype has a count of ten or more. V usage is TRBV5-6 and J usage is TRBJ2-2; D assignment may be TRBD1 or TRBD2 (5 bases each). V dropped 1 base and J dropped 6 bases, with 16 bases sitting between them. The length of the CDR3 is 16 residues. CDR1 and CDR2 (germline): SGHDT, YYEEEE. The CDR3 nucleotides read TGTGCCAGCAGCTTGATGGGTCAGGGAGTCGCCGGGGAGCTGTTTTTT. Amino acid sequence: CASSLMGQGVAGELFF.

There are many counts of this clonotype. CDR3 region: CASSGDRGSGSPLHF. The DNA for the CDR3 is TGTGCCAGCAGCGGAGACAGGGGATCTGGTTCACCCCTCCACTTT. The chain links TRBV9 to TRBJ1-6; 8 nucleotides line up with TRBD1. The CDR3 has 15 residues. The trim removed 3 bases at V and 9 bases at J, leaving 8 bases unmatched. Germline V gives CDR1 SGDLS, CDR2 YYNGEE.

This clonotype was seen many times. The chain has TRBV5-1 and TRBJ2-5; D may be TRBD1 or TRBD2 (7 bases each). Germline V lookup: CDR1 SGHRS, CDR2 YFSETQ. V gave up 3 bases and J gave up 5 bases, with 17 bases separating them. There are 15 residues in the CDR3. The CDR3 region is CASSSLTGRGETQYF. CDR3 nucleotide sequence: TGCGCCAGCAGCTCCCTGACAGGGAGGGGGGAGACCCAGTACTTC.

V and J are TRBV20-1 and TRBJ2-5, with a possible D match to TRBD1 (6 bases). Germline V lookup: CDR1 DFQATT, CDR2 SNEGSKA (reference sequence). The CDR3 covers 11 residues. V shed 6 bases and J shed 12 bases, with 17 bases lying between them. In DNA form, the CDR3 reads TGCAGTGCACAGGGACCGGCCGCCAAGTACTTC. This encodes CSAQGPAAKYF.